This T cell receptor (beta chain) was sequenced for a study of OX40 agonist ivuxolimab in advanced cancers. Background on the study: The group had a mean age of around 60 years, ranged from about 20 to 90, and was 80% to 85% male. Partial responses were achieved by three patients, of whom one had hepatocellular carcinoma and two had cutaneous melanoma. Study conclusions and caveats: Clonal expansion was among the lowest in partial responders at 0.1-3.0 mg/kg, especially CD8+. There was clonal expansion of CD4+ and CD8+ blood T cells by week 6 at 0.1 to 3.0 mg/kg.

Data came from immunoSEQ multiplex PCR; TCRdb stores just in-frame clones and leaves some out. The sample yields about 53,000 clones, 75% to 85% seen once. A note on this clone: No antigen is known for it.

The sample was CD4+ or CD8+ T cells sorted from blood, taken in a trial of the OX40 agonist ivuxolimab. This receptor was identified in an adult with an advanced solid tumor such as melanoma, head and neck, liver or kidney cancer.

The CDR3 nucleotides read TGTGCCTGGAACAAGGGGAACCACGAGCAGTACTTC. This translates into CAWNKGNHEQYF. The chain combines TRBV30 with TRBJ2-7; D is perhaps TRBD1 (5 bases). The CDR3 sequence is 12 residues long. Trimming shortened V by 4 bases and J by 5 bases, and 12 bases separated the two germline ends. In germline, CDR1 is GTSNPN, CDR2 SVGIG (reference sequence).